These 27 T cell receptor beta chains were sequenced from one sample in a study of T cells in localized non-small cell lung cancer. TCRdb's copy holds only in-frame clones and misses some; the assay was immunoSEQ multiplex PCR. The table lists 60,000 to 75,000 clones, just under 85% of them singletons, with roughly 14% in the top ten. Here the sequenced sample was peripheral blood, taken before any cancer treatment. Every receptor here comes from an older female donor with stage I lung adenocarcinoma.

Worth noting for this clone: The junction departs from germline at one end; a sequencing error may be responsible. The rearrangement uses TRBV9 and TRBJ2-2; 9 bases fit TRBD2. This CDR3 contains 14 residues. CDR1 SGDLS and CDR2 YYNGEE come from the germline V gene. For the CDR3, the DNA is TGTGCCAGCACCGTAGCTAGCGGGGCCGGGGAGCTGTTTTTT. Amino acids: CASTVASGAGELFF.

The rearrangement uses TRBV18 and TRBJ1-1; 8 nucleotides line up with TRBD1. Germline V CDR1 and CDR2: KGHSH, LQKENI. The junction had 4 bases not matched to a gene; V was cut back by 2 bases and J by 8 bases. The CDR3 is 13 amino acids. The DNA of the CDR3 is TGTGCCAGCTCACCAGGGGCAGGGGGCGAAGCTTTCTTT. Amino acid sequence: CASSPGAGGEAFF.

DNA of the CDR3: TGCGCCAGCAGCGAGGAAAGGGAGCAGTTCTTC. It translates to CASSEEREQFF. The rearrangement uses TRBV5-1 and TRBJ2-1; D is uncertain. The germline gives CDR1 SGHRS, CDR2 YFSETQ. V lost 4 bases and J lost 10, with 9 bases in between. CDR3 length: 11 residues.

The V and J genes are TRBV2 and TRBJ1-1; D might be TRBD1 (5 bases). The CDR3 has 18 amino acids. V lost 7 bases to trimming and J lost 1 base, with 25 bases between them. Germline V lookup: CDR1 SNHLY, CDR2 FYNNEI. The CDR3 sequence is CASNGRRERSRENTEAFF. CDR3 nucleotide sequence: TGTGCCAGCAACGGTCGCAGGGAGAGATCCCGAGAGAACACTGAAGCTTTCTTT.

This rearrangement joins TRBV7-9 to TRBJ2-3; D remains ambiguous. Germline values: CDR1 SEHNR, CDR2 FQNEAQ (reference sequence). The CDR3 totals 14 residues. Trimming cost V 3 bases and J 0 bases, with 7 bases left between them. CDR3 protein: CASSFRQSTDTQYF. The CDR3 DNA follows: TGTGCCAGCAGCTTCAGGCAGAGCACAGATACGCAGTATTTT.

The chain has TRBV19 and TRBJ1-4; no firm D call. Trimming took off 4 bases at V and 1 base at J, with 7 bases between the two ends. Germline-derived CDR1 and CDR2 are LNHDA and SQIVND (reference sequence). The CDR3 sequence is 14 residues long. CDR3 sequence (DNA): TGTGCCAGTAGTAGGCGGGAAACTAATGAAAAACTGTTTTTT. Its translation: CASSRRETNEKLFF.

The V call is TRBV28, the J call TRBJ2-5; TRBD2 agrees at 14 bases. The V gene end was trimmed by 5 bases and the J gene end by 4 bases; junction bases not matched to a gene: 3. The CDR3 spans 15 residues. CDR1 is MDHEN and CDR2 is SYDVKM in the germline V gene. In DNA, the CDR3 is TGTGCCAGCAGTCAGACTAGCGGGAGGGTAGAGACCCAGTACTTC. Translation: CASSQTSGRVETQYF.

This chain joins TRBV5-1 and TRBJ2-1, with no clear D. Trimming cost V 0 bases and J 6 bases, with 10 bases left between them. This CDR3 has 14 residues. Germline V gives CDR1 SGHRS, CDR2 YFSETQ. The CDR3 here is CASSLDGWSNEQFF. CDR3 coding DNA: TGCGCCAGCAGCTTGGATGGCTGGTCCAATGAGCAGTTCTTC.

CDR3 amino acids: CASSSHYEQYF. The DNA for the CDR3 is TGTGCCAGCAGCAGCCACTACGAGCAGTACTTC. The J gene is TRBJ2-7, the V gene TRBV7-8, with no clear D. In germline, CDR1 is SGHVS, CDR2 FQNEAQ. The CDR3 is 11 residues long. V was pared by 5 bases and J by 3 bases, with 5 bases between.

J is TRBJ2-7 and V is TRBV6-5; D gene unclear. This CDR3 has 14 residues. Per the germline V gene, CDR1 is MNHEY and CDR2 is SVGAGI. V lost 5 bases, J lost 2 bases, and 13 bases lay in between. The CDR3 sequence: CASSPPRSPYEQYF. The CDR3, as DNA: TGTGCCAGCAGTCCCCCCCGAAGCCCCTACGAGCAGTACTTC.

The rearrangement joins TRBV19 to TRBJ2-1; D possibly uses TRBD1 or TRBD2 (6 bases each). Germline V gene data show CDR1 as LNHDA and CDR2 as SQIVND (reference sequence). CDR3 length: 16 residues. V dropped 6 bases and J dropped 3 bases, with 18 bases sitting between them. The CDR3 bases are TGTGCCAGTAGACCAAGGGGGGTAGCGGACTACAATGAGCAGTTCTTC. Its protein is CASRPRGVADYNEQFF.

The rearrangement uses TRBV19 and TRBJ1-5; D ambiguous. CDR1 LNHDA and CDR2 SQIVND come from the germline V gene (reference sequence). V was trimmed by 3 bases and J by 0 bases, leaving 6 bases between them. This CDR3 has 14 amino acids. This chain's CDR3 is CASSIEASNQPQHF. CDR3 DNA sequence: TGTGCCAGTAGTATCGAAGCTAGCAATCAGCCCCAGCATTTT.

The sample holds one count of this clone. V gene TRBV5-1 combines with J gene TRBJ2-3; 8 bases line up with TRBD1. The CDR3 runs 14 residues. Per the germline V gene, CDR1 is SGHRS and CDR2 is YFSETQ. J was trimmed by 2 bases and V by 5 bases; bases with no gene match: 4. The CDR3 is CASSLGQATDTQYF. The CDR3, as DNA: TGCGCCAGCAGTCTGGGACAGGCCACAGATACGCAGTATTTT.

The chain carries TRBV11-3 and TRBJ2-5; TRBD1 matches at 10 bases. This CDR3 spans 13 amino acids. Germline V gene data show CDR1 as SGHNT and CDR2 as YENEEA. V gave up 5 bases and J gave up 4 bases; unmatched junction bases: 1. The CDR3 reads CASSGQGGETQYF. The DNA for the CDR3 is TGTGCCAGCAGCGGACAGGGGGGAGAGACCCAGTACTTC. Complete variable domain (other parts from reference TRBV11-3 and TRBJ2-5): EAGVVQSPRYKIIEKKQPVAFWCNPISGHNTLYWYLQNLGQGPELLIRYENEEAVDDSQLPKDRFSAERLKGVDSTLKIQPAELGDSAVYLCASSGQGGETQYFGPGTRLLVL.

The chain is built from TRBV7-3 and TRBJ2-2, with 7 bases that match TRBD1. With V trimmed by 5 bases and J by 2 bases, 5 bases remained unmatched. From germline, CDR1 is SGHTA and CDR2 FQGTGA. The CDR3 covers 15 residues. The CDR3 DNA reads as TGTGCCAGCAGCCGGGACAGTTCTAACACCGGGGAGCTGTTTTTT. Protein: CASSRDSSNTGELFF.

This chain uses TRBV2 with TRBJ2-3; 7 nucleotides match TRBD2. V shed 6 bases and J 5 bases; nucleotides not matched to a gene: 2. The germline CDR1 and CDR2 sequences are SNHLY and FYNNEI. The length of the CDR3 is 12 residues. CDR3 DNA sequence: TGTGCCAGCAGGGAGCGGGGAGATACGCAGTATTTT. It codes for CASRERGDTQYF.

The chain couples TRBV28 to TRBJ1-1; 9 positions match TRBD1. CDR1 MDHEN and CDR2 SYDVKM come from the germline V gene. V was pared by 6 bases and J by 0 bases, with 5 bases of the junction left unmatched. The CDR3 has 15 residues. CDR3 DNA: TGTGCCAGCAGAACAGGGGGCTTGGTGAACACTGAAGCTTTCTTT. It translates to CASRTGGLVNTEAFF.

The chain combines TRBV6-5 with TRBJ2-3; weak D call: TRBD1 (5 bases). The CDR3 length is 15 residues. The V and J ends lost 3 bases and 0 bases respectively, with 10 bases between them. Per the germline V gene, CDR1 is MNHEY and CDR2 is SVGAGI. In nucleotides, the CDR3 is TGTGCCAGCAGTTATGGGGCACTTAGCACAGATACGCAGTATTTT. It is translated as CASSYGALSTDTQYF.

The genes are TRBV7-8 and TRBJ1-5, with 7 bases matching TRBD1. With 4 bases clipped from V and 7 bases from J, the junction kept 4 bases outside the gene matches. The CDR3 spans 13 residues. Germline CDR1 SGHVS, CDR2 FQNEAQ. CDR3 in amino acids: CASSSTGLQPQHF. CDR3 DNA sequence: TGTGCCAGCAGCTCGACAGGGTTACAGCCCCAGCATTTT.

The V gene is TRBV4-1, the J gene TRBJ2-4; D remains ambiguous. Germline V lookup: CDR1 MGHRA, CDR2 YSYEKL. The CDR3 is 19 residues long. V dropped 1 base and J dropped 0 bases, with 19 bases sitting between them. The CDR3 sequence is CASSQAWKDGALAKNIQYF. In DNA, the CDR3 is TGCGCCAGCAGCCAAGCGTGGAAGGACGGAGCCTTAGCCAAAAACATTCAGTACTTC.

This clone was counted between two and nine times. The CDR3, as DNA: TGTGCCAGCAGTCTACCCCCCGGACAGGGGGATGGCTACACCTTC. It yields the protein CASSLPPGQGDGYTF. The chain combines TRBV2 with TRBJ1-2, with 10 bases identical to TRBD1. Unmatched junction bases numbered 9, after V lost 5 bases and J lost 6 bases. This CDR3 region has 15 residues. Per germline, CDR1 SNHLY and CDR2 FYNNEI.

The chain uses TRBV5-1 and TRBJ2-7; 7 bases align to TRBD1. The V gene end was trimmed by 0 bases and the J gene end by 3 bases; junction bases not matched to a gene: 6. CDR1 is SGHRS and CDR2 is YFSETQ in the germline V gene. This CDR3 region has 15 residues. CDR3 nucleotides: TGCGCCAGCAGCTTGGGGGACCAGGGGGTCTACGAGCAGTACTTC. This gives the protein CASSLGDQGVYEQYF.

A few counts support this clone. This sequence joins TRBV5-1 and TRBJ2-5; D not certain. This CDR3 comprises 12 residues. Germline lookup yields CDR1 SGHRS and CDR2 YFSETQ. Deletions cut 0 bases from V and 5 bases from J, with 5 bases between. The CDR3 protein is CASSLGYETQYF. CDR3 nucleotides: TGCGCCAGCAGCTTGGGATACGAGACCCAGTACTTC. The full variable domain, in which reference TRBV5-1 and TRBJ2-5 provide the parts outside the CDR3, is KAGVTQTPRYLIKTRGQQVTLSCSPISGHRSVSWYQQTPGQGLQFLFEYFSETQRNKGNFPGRFSGRQFSNSRSEMNVSTLELGDSALYLCASSLGYETQYFGPGTRLLVL.

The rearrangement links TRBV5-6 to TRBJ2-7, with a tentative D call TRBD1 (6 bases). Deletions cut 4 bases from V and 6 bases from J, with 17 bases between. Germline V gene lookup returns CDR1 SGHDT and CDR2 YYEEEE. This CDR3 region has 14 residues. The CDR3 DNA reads TGTGCCAGCAGCCGGACGTGGGGGCAAAGCGAGCAGTACTTC. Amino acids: CASSRTWGQSEQYF.

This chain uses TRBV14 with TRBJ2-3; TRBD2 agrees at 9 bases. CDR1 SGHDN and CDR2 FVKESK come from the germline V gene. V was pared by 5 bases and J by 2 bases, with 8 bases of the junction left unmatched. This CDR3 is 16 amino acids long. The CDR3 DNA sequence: TGTGCCAGCAGCTTGCGACTAGCGGCACACACAGATACGCAGTATTTT. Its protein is CASSLRLAAHTDTQYF.

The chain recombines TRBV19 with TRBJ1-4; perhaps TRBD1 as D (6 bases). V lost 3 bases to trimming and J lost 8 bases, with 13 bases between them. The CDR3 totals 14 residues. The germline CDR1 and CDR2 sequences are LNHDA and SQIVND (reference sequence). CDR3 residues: CASSIRQGIEKLFF. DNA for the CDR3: TGTGCCAGTAGTATTCGGCAGGGGATAGAAAAACTGTTTTTT. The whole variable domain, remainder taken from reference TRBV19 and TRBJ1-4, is DGGITQSPKYLFRKEGQNVTLSCEQNLNHDAMYWYRQDPGQGLRLIYYSQIVNDFQKGDIAEGYSVSREKKESFPLTVTSAQKNPTAFYLCASSIRQGIEKLFFGSGTQLSVL.

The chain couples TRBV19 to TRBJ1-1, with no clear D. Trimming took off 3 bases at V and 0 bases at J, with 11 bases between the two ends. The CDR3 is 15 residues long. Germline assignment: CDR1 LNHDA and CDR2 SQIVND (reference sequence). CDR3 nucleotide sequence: TGTGCCAGTAGTATTTTTGGCCAGTTGAACACTGAAGCTTTCTTT. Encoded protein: CASSIFGQLNTEAFF.